These T cell receptor beta chains were read from a single sample in a study of cytomegalovirus exposure and HLA in healthy donors. This table comes from immunoSEQ multiplex PCR, and its TCRdb copy is limited to in-frame clones, with some not included. This table holds some 120,000 clones, about 78% found once. Sample: PBMCs. Source of these receptors: a female donor in good health and CMV-seronegative. CDR3s include the opening cysteine and the closing phenylalanine or tryptophan. The order of the fields is clone size, J gene, V gene, CDR3 protein. Part of the rows lack a size; the others show once, few, many or a class for expanded clones.

clone size: -; J gene: TRBJ2-5; V gene: TRBV15; CDR3 protein: CATSSRDTAETQYF
clone size: -; J gene: TRBJ2-7; V gene: TRBV28; CDR3 protein: CASSFPLRLDSSYEQYF
clone size: -; J gene: TRBJ1-1; V gene: TRBV7-3; CDR3 protein: CASSSQGAGVTEAFF
clone size: -; J gene: TRBJ2-2; V gene: TRBV30; CDR3 protein: CAWSAQKATRADTGELFF
clone size: -; J gene: TRBJ1-2; V gene: TRBV7-9; CDR3 protein: CASSPTVNYGYTF
clone size: -; J gene: TRBJ2-4; V gene: TRBV28; CDR3 protein: CASRTMGGQLAKNIQYF
clone size: -; J gene: TRBJ1-1; V gene: TRBV5-1; CDR3 protein: CASSLALNTEAFF
clone size: -; J gene: TRBJ1-5; V gene: TRBV18; CDR3 protein: CASSQRQNSNQPQHF
clone size: -; J gene: TRBJ2-1; V gene: TRBV7-9; CDR3 protein: CSSSLRRGSSYNEQFF
clone size: -; J gene: TRBJ2-5; V gene: TRBV27; CDR3 protein: CASRQQGSETQYF
clone size: once; J gene: TRBJ1-5; V gene: TRBV5-3; CDR3 protein: CARSLTGYNQPQHF
clone size: -; J gene: TRBJ2-3; V gene: TRBV6-1; CDR3 protein: CASSEEFRTPDTQYF
clone size: -; J gene: TRBJ1-4; V gene: TRBV5-1; CDR3 protein: CASSLAMEEKLFF
clone size: -; J gene: TRBJ2-3; V gene: TRBV5-1; CDR3 protein: CASSPTGDTQYF
clone size: -; J gene: TRBJ2-7; V gene: TRBV7-6; CDR3 protein: CASSSSFAYEQYF
clone size: -; J gene: TRBJ1-5; V gene: TRBV2; CDR3 protein: CASSERDRNQPQHF
clone size: -; J gene: TRBJ1-5; V gene: TRBV30; CDR3 protein: CAWSRTSANQPQHF
clone size: -; J gene: TRBJ2-7; V gene: TRBV6-5; CDR3 protein: CASSYSRSGSYEQYF
clone size: -; J gene: TRBJ2-1; V gene: TRBV4-1; CDR3 protein: CASSQWERGWNEQFF
clone size: -; J gene: TRBJ1-1; V gene: TRBV7-9; CDR3 protein: CASGPQMNTEAFF
clone size: -; J gene: TRBJ1-5; V gene: TRBV5-4; CDR3 protein: CASSLFSALGPLNQPQHF
clone size: once; J gene: TRBJ2-1; V gene: TRBV11-3; CDR3 protein: CASSFSGLNEQFF
clone size: -; J gene: TRBJ2-7; V gene: TRBV4-1; CDR3 protein: CASSQDAGLEGRQYF
clone size: -; J gene: TRBJ2-7; V gene: TRBV28; CDR3 protein: CASLAGVPDFEQYF
clone size: -; J gene: TRBJ2-7; V gene: TRBV5-1; CDR3 protein: CASSDSSGRAAEQYF